This TCR beta chain was found in a study of T cell changes during pregnancy in multiple sclerosis. Measured with immunoSEQ multiplex PCR; TCRdb has only the in-frame clones, and not every one. The table records fewer than 50,000 clones, 90% to 95% of them present only once. This receptor was identified in a female donor with multiple sclerosis, enrolled in a pregnancy study. The sample here was CD8+ T cells from peripheral blood mononuclear cells, taken in the first trimester of pregnancy.

Here the CDR3 DNA reads TGTGCCAGCTTCGGGTGGCGGGACTACAATGAGCAGTTCTTC. This codes for CASFGWRDYNEQFF. The chain recombines TRBV7-2 with TRBJ2-1; D may be TRBD2 (6 bases). The germline V gene encodes CDR1 SGHTA and CDR2 FQGNSA. The CDR3 extends over 14 amino acids. With 8 bases removed from V and 3 bases from J, the gap between germline ends came to 14 bases.